This entry lists 5 T cell receptor beta chains sequenced from one sample in a study of CD8 T cells in ankylosing spondylitis. Overall study results and limits: It appeared that ankylosing spondylitis blood was characterized by a TCR beta motif of several highly homologous variants.

TCRdb passed the 5' RACE reads through MiXCR, listing each CDR3 protein once. Among roughly 700,000 distinct CDR3 sequences listed, around a fifth were seen once. These receptors are not linked to any known antigen. The specimen sequenced was blood, either unsorted or a sorted T cell fraction (not recorded which). The receptors were gathered from a male donor with ankylosing spondylitis.

This clonotype was seen at least ten times. This chain joins TRBV5-1 and TRBJ1-2, with 9 nucleotides matching TRBD1. The germline gives CDR1 SGHRS, CDR2 YFSETQ. V lost 3 bases and J lost 4; bases outside the gene matches: 4. This CDR3 contains 14 residues. The CDR3 DNA is TGCGCCAGCAGCTCGGGACAGGGAACCTATGGCTACACCTTC. Its protein product is CASSSGQGTYGYTF.

This clonotype was picked up a small number of times. V usage is TRBV7-2 and J usage is TRBJ2-1; TRBD2 matches 11 bases. Germline V CDR1 and CDR2: SGHTA, FQGNSA. This CDR3 has 15 amino acids. With 5 bases clipped from V and 8 bases from J, the junction kept 8 bases outside the gene matches. This chain's CDR3 is CASSPHSGGADEQFF. DNA of the CDR3: TGTGCCAGCAGCCCCCATAGCGGGGGGGCGGATGAGCAGTTCTTC.

This clonotype came up a few times. The chain employs TRBV12-3 or TRBV12-4 and TRBJ2-1; 11 bases fit TRBD2. The V gene end was trimmed by 8 bases and the J gene end by 7 bases; junction bases not matched to a gene: 7. The CDR3 has 14 amino acids. The CDR3 bases are TGTGCCAGCTTCACTAGCGGGAGAAAGAATGAGCAGTTCTTC. Protein product: CASFTSGRKNEQFF.

Only a few counts were recorded for this clonotype. This rearrangement joins TRBV11-1 to TRBJ2-3; TRBD2 matches 11 bases. This CDR3 comprises 18 residues. V shed 3 bases and J 3 bases; nucleotides not matched to a gene: 11. Germline V lookup: CDR1 SGHAT, CDR2 FQDESV (reference sequence). In nucleotides, the CDR3 is TGTGCCAGCAGCTTCCAACTAACTAGCGGGAGAACAACAGATACGCAGTATTTT. Its protein is CASSFQLTSGRTTDTQYF.

The chain is built from TRBV7-9 and TRBJ1-6; 9 nucleotides match TRBD1. The CDR3 sequence is 16 residues long. The ends lost 3 bases at V and 5 bases at J; junction bases unmatched: 5. Looked up from germline, CDR1 is SEHNR and CDR2 is FQNEAQ (reference sequence). The CDR3 loop reads CASSFAQGANNSPLHF. CDR3 DNA: TGTGCCAGCAGCTTTGCACAGGGGGCCAATAATTCACCCCTCCACTTT. Together with reference TRBV7-9 and TRBJ1-6, the CDR3 gives the full variable domain: DTGVSQNPRHKITKRGQNVTFRCDPISEHNRLYWYRQTLGQGPEFLTYFQNEAQLEKSRLLSDRFSAERPKGSFSTLEIQRTEQGDSAMYLCASSFAQGANNSPLHFGNGTRLTVT.